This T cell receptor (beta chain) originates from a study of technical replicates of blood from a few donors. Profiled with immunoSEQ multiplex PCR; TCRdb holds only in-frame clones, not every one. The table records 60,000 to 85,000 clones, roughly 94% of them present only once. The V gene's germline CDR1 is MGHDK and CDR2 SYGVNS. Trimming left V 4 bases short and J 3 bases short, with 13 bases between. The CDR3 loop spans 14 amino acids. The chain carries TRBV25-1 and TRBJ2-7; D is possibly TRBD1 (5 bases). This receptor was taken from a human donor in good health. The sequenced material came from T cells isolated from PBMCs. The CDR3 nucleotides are TGTGCCAGCAGTGCAGGCAGGGATGGCTACGAGCAGTACTTC. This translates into CASSAGRDGYEQYF.